The 26 T cell receptor beta chains below were found in one sample sequenced in a study of blood T cell repertoires in COVID-19. Generated by immunoSEQ multiplex PCR, the TCRdb table keeps only in-frame clones and is missing some. The table includes 95,000 to 120,000 clones, about 85% detected once. Sequenced input: peripheral blood. The receptor set was obtained from a human donor in a cohort sampled during active COVID-19.

This CDR3 reads CAINSGTGGYNEQFF. In nucleotides, the CDR3 is TGTGCCATTAACTCCGGGACAGGGGGATACAATGAGCAGTTCTTC. This chain connects TRBV10-3 to TRBJ2-1; 11 bases are shared with TRBD1. CDR3 length: 15 residues. Per the germline V gene, CDR1 is ENHRY and CDR2 is SYGVKD. V lost 9 bases and J lost 4; bases outside the gene matches: 8.

The chain recombines TRBV18 with TRBJ2-7; TRBD2 matches 9 bases. V lost 3 bases to trimming and J lost 2 bases; unmatched junction nucleotides: 2. Germline V gives CDR1 KGHSH, CDR2 LQKENI. This CDR3 region has 14 residues. The CDR3, as DNA: TGTGCCAGCTCACCTCTAGCGGGAACCTACGAGCAGTACTTC. Protein product: CASSPLAGTYEQYF.

The chain joins TRBV5-1 to TRBJ2-2, with 7 positions matching TRBD1. Germline CDR1 SGHRS, CDR2 YFSETQ. CDR3 size: 15 residues. Trimming at V came to 2 bases and at J to 0 bases, leaving 1 base not matched to a gene. Here the CDR3 reads CASSFDRANTGELFF. The CDR3 nucleotides are TGCGCCAGCAGCTTTGACAGGGCGAACACCGGGGAGCTGTTTTTT.

This clone was seen only once. The rearrangement links TRBV24-1 to TRBJ2-1, with 8 positions matching TRBD1. The CDR3 spans 13 residues. CDR1 and CDR2 (germline): KGHDR, SFDVKD. V lost 4 bases to trimming and J lost 10 bases; unmatched junction nucleotides: 5. CDR3 in amino acids: CATSEGQGREQFF. In DNA, the CDR3 is TGTGCCACCAGTGAAGGACAGGGACGGGAGCAGTTCTTC.

This clone was found once. The chain uses TRBV7-9 and TRBJ2-1, with a possible D match to TRBD2 (5 bases). The length of the CDR3 is 14 residues. V shed 5 bases and J shed 6 bases, with 14 bases lying between them. Germline CDR1 is SEHNR and CDR2 is FQNEAQ (reference sequence). CDR3 residues: CASSRGLESNEQFF. The CDR3 DNA reads as TGTGCCAGCAGCCGCGGGTTGGAGAGCAATGAGCAGTTCTTC.

This clone occurred a few times. The genes are TRBV6-2 or TRBV6-3 and TRBJ1-5; 7 positions match TRBD1. CDR3 length equals 15 residues. Germline lookup yields CDR1 MNHEY and CDR2 SVGEGT. V trimming: 4 bases; J trimming: 3 bases; junction bases outside the gene matches: 6. DNA of the CDR3: TGTGCCAGCAGTTCCGACAGGGTCTTCAATCAGCCCCAGCATTTT. Its translation: CASSSDRVFNQPQHF.

The rearrangement links TRBV5-8 to TRBJ1-5, with D possibly TRBD1 on 6 matching bases. Germline values: CDR1 SGHTS, CDR2 YDEGEE. V was clipped by 2 bases and J by 7 bases, with 10 bases between them. The CDR3 consists of 13 residues. The CDR3 DNA reads as TGTGCCAGCAGCTTAGGGGGGGCCCAGCCCCAGCATTTT. Its protein product is CASSLGGAQPQHF.

The genes are TRBV7-9 and TRBJ1-3, with a tentative D call TRBD1 (6 bases). The CDR3 covers 16 residues. V was cut by 0 bases and J by 4 bases, with 13 bases left in between. Germline V lookup: CDR1 SEHNR, CDR2 FQNEAQ (reference sequence). The CDR3 protein is CASSLAAGEGGNTIYF. CDR3 DNA sequence: TGTGCCAGCAGCTTAGCGGCAGGGGAAGGCGGAAACACCATATATTTT.

V and J are TRBV6-5 and TRBJ1-2, with a possible D match to TRBD1 (5 bases). The CDR3 has 16 amino acids. The V gene lost 2 bases and the J gene lost 5 bases, with 18 bases spanning the gap. The germline CDR1 and CDR2 sequences are MNHEY and SVGAGI. The DNA for the CDR3 is TGTGCCAGCAGTTACGAGCTTCGGTCGGGGGGGTATGGCTACACCTTC. It encodes CASSYELRSGGYGYTF.

This CDR3 reads CASRTGTGSYSNQPQHF. Here the CDR3 DNA reads TGTGCCAGTAGAACCGGGACAGGGAGTTATAGCAATCAGCCCCAGCATTTT. The genes are TRBV19 and TRBJ1-5; TRBD1 matches 9 bases. From germline, CDR1 is LNHDA and CDR2 SQIVND (reference sequence). The CDR3 runs to 17 residues. V shed 6 bases and J 0 bases; nucleotides not matched to a gene: 9.

This rearrangement joins TRBV28 to TRBJ1-3; D gene uncertain. V dropped 6 bases and J dropped 0 bases, with 15 bases sitting between them. Per the germline V gene, CDR1 is MDHEN and CDR2 is SYDVKM. This CDR3 comprises 16 residues. The CDR3 DNA is TGTGCCAGCAGACCCGGGGAGATTAGCTCTGGAAACACCATATATTTT. Protein product: CASRPGEISSGNTIYF.

The chain uses TRBV7-2 and TRBJ2-5; no reliable D call. V lost 2 bases and J lost 5, with 21 bases in between. The CDR3 has 17 residues. Germline V CDR1 and CDR2: SGHTA, FQGNSA. CDR3: CASSLPPHAVGRETQYF. CDR3 DNA sequence: TGTGCCAGCAGCTTACCCCCTCATGCGGTAGGAAGGGAGACCCAGTACTTC.

The J gene is TRBJ2-2, the V gene TRBV18; D is perhaps TRBD1 (6 bases). CDR1 and CDR2 from the germline V gene are KGHSH and LQKENI. This CDR3 is 14 amino acids long. V was pared by 7 bases and J by 1 base, with 10 bases between. CDR3 in DNA: TGTGCCAGCTATCCGGGACAGAACACCGGGGAGCTGTTTTTT. It codes for CASYPGQNTGELFF.

The chain joins TRBV6-4 to TRBJ2-3, with 9 bases lining up with TRBD2. Trimming at V came to 6 bases and at J to 5 bases, leaving 12 bases not matched to a gene. The germline CDR1 and CDR2 sequences are MRHNA and SNTAGT. The CDR3 extends over 16 amino acids. CDR3 in amino acids: CASSPQTSGSRDTQYF. CDR3 bases: TGTGCCAGCAGCCCCCAAACTAGCGGGTCTCGAGATACGCAGTATTTT.

The rearrangement uses TRBV28 and TRBJ1-3, with TRBD1 matching 7 bases. This CDR3 comprises 16 residues. The ends lost 4 bases at V and 2 bases at J; junction bases unmatched: 8. Germline V gene sequence: CDR1 MDHEN, CDR2 SYDVKM. The CDR3 loop is CASSSLTGRTGNTIYF. In nucleotides, the CDR3 is TGTGCCAGCAGTTCCCTGACAGGGCGGACTGGAAACACCATATATTTT.

This chain links TRBV27 with TRBJ1-4; D unclear. The CDR3 length is 13 residues. The ends were cut back, 5 bases at V and 0 bases at J, with 4 bases in the middle. Germline CDR1 is MNHEY and CDR2 is SMNVEV (reference sequence). In DNA, the CDR3 is TGTGCCAGCAGTCCCGCAACTAATGAAAAACTGTTTTTT. This sequence encodes CASSPATNEKLFF.

The chain recombines TRBV4-3 with TRBJ2-2; TRBD1 matches at 8 bases. Germline V CDR1 and CDR2: LGHNA, YSLEER. The trim removed 0 bases at V and 6 bases at J, leaving 6 bases unmatched. The CDR3 is made up of 16 amino acids. CDR3 sequence: CASSQEDRVAAGELFF. CDR3 nucleotides: TGCGCCAGCAGCCAAGAGGACAGGGTGGCTGCCGGGGAGCTGTTTTTT.

The genes are TRBV7-9 and TRBJ1-5; possibly TRBD1 for D (5 bases). From germline, CDR1 is SEHNR and CDR2 FQNEAQ (reference sequence). The germline V and J ends were trimmed by 0 bases and 3 bases, with 9 bases remaining between them. The CDR3 spans 15 residues. The CDR3 nucleotides read TGTGCCAGCAGCTTAGCGGGGCCTGCCAATCAGCCCCAGCATTTT. Translating gives CASSLAGPANQPQHF.

The V call is TRBV19, the J call TRBJ2-7; 9 bases line up with TRBD2. Trimming took 6 bases from V and 1 from J; bases not matched to a gene: 7. The germline gives CDR1 LNHDA, CDR2 SQIVND (reference sequence). The CDR3 covers 15 residues. The DNA for the CDR3 is TGTGCCAGTAGAAAGCGGGGGGCCGGTTCCTACGAGCAGTACTTC. Protein: CASRKRGAGSYEQYF. The variable domain in full, with the rest retrieved from reference TRBV19 and TRBJ2-7, is DGGITQSPKYLFRKEGQNVTLSCEQNLNHDAMYWYRQDPGQGLRLIYYSQIVNDFQKGDIAEGYSVSREKKESFPLTVTSAQKNPTAFYLCASRKRGAGSYEQYFGPGTRLTVT.

The chain couples TRBV27 to TRBJ2-1, with 8 bases lining up with TRBD2. The germline V gene encodes CDR1 MNHEY and CDR2 SMNVEV (reference sequence). J lost 3 bases, V lost 6 bases, and 10 bases had no gene match. This CDR3 comprises 16 residues. The CDR3 bases are TGTGCCAGCAGCCCAGGACTAGCTCCCAACTACAATGAGCAGTTCTTC. This encodes CASSPGLAPNYNEQFF.

In this sample, this clone turned up many times. This rearrangement joins TRBV5-5 to TRBJ2-5; the D gene is possibly TRBD1 (5 bases). The CDR3 is made up of 13 amino acids. Deletions cut 2 bases from V and 7 bases from J, with 12 bases between. CDR1 is SGHKS, CDR2 YYEKEE, per germline (reference sequence). The CDR3 spells CASSFDSSGTQYF. The CDR3 coding sequence is TGTGCCAGCAGCTTTGACAGCTCCGGGACCCAGTACTTC.

This clone has a handful of counts. This chain joins TRBV2 and TRBJ1-1; D gene unclear. Between the trimmed V and J ends, which lost 6 bases and 1 base, there was a span of 15 bases. Germline V CDR1 and CDR2: SNHLY, FYNNEI. This CDR3 contains 15 residues. CDR3 protein: CASSPARAGNTEAFF. DNA of the CDR3: TGTGCCAGCAGCCCAGCGCGGGCAGGGAACACTGAAGCTTTCTTT.

The rearrangement links TRBV6-5 to TRBJ1-2; TRBD1 is a possible D gene (6 bases). Germline V gene data show CDR1 as MNHEY and CDR2 as SVGAGI. The CDR3 spans 14 residues. V was pared by 6 bases and J by 4 bases, with 15 bases between. In DNA, the CDR3 is TGTGCCAGCAGAGTACAGGGCCCCGCCTATGGCTACACCTTC. It codes for CASRVQGPAYGYTF.

The chain uses TRBV21-1 and TRBJ1-5. TRBV21-1 is shown as a pseudogene. The CDR3 runs to 17 residues. CDR3 protein: CASSKGVGSSLYQPQHF. In DNA, the CDR3 is TGTGCCAGCAGCAAAGGGGTCGGGTCTAGTCTATATCAGCCCCAGCATTTT.

The V call is TRBV7-9, the J call TRBJ2-5; D is possibly TRBD1 (5 bases). V dropped 1 base and J dropped 4 bases, with 7 bases sitting between them. Germline V gives CDR1 SEHNR, CDR2 FQNEAQ (reference sequence). The CDR3 contains 13 residues. CDR3 residues: CASSLGQLETQYF. As DNA, the CDR3 is TGTGCCAGCAGCTTAGGACAGTTAGAGACCCAGTACTTC.

The chain recombines TRBV30 with TRBJ1-5, with D possibly matching TRBD1 (5 bases). The germline gives CDR1 GTSNPN, CDR2 SVGIG (reference sequence). V lost 1 base and J lost 4, with 8 bases in between. There are 13 residues in the CDR3. This CDR3 is CAWSGAGNQPQHF. The CDR3 bases are TGTGCCTGGAGTGGGGCAGGGAATCAGCCCCAGCATTTT.